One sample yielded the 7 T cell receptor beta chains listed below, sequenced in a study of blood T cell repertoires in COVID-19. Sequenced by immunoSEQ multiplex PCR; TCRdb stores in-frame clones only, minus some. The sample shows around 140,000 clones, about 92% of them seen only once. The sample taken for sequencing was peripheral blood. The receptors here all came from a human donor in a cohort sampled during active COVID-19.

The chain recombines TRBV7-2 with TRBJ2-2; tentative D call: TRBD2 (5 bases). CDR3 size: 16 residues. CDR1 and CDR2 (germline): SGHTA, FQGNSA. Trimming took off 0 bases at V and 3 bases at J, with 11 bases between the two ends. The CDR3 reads CASSLATRVDTGELFF. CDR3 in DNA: TGTGCCAGCAGCTTAGCGACGCGGGTAGACACCGGGGAGCTGTTTTTT.

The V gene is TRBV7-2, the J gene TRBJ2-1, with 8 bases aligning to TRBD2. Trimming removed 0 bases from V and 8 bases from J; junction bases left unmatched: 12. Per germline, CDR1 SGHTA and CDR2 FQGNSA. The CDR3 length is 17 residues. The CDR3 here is CASSLAVVAGTPHEQFF. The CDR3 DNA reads TGTGCCAGCAGCTTAGCGGTAGTAGCGGGGACCCCCCATGAGCAGTTCTTC.

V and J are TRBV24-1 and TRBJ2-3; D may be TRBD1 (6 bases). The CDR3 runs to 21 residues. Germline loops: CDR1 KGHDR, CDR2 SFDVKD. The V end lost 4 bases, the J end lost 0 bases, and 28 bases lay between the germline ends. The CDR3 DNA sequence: TGTGCCACCAGTGAGGCGCCGGGACAAGGTGTCAGTTCATCTAGCACAGATACGCAGTATTTT. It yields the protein CATSEAPGQGVSSSSTDTQYF.

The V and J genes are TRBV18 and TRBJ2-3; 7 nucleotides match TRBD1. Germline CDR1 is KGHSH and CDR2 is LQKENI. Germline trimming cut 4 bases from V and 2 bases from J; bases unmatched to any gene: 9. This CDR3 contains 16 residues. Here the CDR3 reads CASSLDRATHTDTQYF. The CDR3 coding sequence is TGTGCCAGCTCACTAGACAGGGCAACACACACAGATACGCAGTATTTT.

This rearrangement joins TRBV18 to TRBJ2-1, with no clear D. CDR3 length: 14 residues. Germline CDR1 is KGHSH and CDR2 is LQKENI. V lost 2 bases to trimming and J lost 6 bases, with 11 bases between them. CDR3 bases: TGTGCCAGCTCACCAACAGACCTTGCCAATGAGCAGTTCTTC. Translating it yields CASSPTDLANEQFF.

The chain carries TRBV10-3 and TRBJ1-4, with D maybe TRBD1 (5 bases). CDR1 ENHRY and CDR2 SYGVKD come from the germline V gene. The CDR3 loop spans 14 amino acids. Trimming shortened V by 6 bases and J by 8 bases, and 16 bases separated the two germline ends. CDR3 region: CAISAGRDGEKLFF. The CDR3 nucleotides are TGTGCCATCAGCGCAGGGAGGGATGGGGAAAAACTGTTTTTT.

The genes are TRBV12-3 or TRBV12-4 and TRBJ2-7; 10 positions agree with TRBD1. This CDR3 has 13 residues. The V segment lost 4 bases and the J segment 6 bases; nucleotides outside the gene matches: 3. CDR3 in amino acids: CASSWGQGSEQYF. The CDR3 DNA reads TGTGCCAGCAGTTGGGGACAGGGGAGCGAGCAGTACTTC.